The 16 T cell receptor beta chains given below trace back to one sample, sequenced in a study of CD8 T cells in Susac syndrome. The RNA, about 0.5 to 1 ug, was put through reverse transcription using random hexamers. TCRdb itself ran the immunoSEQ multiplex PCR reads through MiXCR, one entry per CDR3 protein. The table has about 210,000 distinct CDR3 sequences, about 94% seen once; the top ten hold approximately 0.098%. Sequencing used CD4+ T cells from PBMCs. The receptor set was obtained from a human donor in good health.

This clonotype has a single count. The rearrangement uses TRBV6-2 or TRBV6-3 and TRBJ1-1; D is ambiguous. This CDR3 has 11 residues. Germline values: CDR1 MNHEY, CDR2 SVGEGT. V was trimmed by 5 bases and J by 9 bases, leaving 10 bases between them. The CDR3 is CASSDTGKAFF. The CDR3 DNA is TGTGCCAGCAGTGACACGGGGAAAGCTTTCTTT.

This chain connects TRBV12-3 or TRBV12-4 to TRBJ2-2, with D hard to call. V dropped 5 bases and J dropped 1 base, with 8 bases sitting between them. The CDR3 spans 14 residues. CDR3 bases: TGTGCCAGCAGTCCCCTTAGGAACACCGGGGAGCTGTTTTTT. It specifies CASSPLRNTGELFF.

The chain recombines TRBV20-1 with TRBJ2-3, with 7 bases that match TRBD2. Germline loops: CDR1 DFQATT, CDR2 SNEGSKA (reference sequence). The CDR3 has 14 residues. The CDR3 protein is CSGGPAGVADTQYF. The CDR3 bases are TGCAGCGGTGGGCCTGCGGGGGTGGCAGATACGCAGTATTTT.

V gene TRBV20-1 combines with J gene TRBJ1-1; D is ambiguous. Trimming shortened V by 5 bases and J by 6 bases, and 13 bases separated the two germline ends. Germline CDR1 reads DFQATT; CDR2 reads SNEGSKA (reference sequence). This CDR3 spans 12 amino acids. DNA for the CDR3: TGCAGTGCTCCCCCTTTTTACCCTGAAGCTTTCTTT. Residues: CSAPPFYPEAFF.

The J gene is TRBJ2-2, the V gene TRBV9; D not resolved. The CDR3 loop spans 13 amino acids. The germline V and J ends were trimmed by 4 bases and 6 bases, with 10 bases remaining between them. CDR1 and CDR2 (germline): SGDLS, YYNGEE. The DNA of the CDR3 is TGTGCCAGCAGCTCCCGTCTCGCCGGGGAGCTGTTTTTT. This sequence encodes CASSSRLAGELFF. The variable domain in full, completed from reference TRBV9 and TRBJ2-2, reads DSGVTQTPKHLITATGQRVTLRCSPRSGDLSVYWYQQSLDQGLQFLIQYYNGEERAKGNILERFSAQQFPDLHSELNLSSLELGDSALYFCASSSRLAGELFFGEGSRLTVL.

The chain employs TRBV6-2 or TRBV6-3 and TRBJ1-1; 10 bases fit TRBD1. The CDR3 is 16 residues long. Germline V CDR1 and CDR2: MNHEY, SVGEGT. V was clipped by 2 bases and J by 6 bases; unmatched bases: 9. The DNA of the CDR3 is TGTGCCAGCAGTTACGGACAGGGGGTGTGGAGCGCTGAAGCTTTCTTT. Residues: CASSYGQGVWSAEAFF.

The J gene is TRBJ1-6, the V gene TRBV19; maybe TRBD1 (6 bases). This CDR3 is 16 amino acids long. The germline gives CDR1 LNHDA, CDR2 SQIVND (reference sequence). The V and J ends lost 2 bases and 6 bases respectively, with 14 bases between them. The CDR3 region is CASSIRGGGGNSPLHF. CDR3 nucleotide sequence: TGTGCCAGTAGTATAAGGGGGGGTGGAGGTAATTCACCCCTCCACTTT.

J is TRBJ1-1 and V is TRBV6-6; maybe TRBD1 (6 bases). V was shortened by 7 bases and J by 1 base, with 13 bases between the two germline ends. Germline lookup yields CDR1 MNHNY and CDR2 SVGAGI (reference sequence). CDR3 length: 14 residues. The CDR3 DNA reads TGTGCCAGCACCCGGCCAGGGGCGAACACTGAAGCTTTCTTT. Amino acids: CASTRPGANTEAFF.

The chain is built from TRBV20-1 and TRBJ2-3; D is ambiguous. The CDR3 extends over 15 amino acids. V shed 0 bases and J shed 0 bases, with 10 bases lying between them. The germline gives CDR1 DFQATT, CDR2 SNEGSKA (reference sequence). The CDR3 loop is CSARDPGISTDTQYF. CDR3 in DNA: TGCAGTGCTAGAGATCCTGGGATTAGCACAGATACGCAGTATTTT.

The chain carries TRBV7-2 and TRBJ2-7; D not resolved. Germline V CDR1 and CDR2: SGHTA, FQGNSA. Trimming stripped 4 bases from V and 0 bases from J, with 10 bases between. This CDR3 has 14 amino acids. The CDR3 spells CASSSRPNSYEQYF. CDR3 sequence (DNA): TGTGCCAGCAGCTCGAGGCCTAACTCCTACGAGCAGTACTTC. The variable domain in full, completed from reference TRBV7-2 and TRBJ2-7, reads GAGVSQSPSNKVTEKGKDVELRCDPISGHTALYWYRQSLGQGLEFLIYFQGNSAPDKSGLPSDRFSAERTGGSVSTLTIQRTQQEDSAVYLCASSSRPNSYEQYFGPGTRLTVT.

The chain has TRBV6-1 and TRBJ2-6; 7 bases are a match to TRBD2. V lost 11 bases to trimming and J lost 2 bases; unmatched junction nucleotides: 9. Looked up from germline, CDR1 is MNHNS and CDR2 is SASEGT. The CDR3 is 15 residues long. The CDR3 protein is CAGRDPSTGANVLTF. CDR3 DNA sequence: TGTGCCGGGAGGGACCCAAGCACTGGGGCCAACGTCCTGACTTTC.

The CDR3 DNA follows: TGTGCCAGCAGTGAAGGGCGCAGGCAAGATACGCAGTATTTT. Translated: CASSEGRRQDTQYF. The chain combines TRBV6-1 with TRBJ2-3; no firm D call. The V gene's germline CDR1 is MNHNS and CDR2 SASEGT. The germline V and J ends were trimmed by 1 base and 5 bases, with 10 bases remaining between them. There are 14 residues in the CDR3.

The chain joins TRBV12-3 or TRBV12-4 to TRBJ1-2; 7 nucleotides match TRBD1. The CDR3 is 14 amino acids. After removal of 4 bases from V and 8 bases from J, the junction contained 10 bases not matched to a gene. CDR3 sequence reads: CASSSTGRGFGYTF. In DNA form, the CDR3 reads TGTGCCAGCAGTTCGACAGGGAGGGGGTTCGGCTACACCTTC.

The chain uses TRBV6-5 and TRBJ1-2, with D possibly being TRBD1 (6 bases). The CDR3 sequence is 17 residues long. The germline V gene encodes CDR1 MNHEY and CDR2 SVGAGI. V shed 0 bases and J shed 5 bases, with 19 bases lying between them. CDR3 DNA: TGTGCCAGCAGTTACTCCTCCCTACAGGGAAGGGAATATGGCTACACCTTC. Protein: CASSYSSLQGREYGYTF.

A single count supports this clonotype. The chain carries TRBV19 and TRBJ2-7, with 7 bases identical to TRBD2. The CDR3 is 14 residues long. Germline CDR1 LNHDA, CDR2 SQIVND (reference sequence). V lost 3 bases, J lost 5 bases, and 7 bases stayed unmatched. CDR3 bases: TGTGCCAGTAGTATGGGACTAAACGATCACGAGCAGTACTTC. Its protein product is CASSMGLNDHEQYF.

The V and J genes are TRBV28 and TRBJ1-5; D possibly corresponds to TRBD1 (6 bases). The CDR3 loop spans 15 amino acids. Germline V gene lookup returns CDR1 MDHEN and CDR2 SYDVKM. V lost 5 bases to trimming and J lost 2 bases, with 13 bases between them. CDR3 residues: CASSEQGYGNQPQHF. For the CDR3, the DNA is TGTGCCAGCAGTGAACAGGGTTATGGCAATCAGCCCCAGCATTTT. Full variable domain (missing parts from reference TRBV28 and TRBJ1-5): DVKVTQSSRYLVKRTGEKVFLECVQDMDHENMFWYRQDPGLGLRLIYFSYDVKMKEKGDIPEGYSVSREKKERFSLILESASTNQTSMYLCASSEQGYGNQPQHFGDGTRLSIL.